This T cell receptor beta chain emerged from a study of shared clonotypes between healthy human individuals. This clone was observed many times. Sequencing was performed with immunoSEQ multiplex PCR; in TCRdb, only in-frame clones are kept and a portion is missing. The sample comprises about 300,000 clones, roughly 70% of which are singletons, and 10% rests with the top ten. Per the germline V gene, CDR1 is SGDLS and CDR2 is YYNGEE. CDR3 length: 14 amino acids. V was cut by 0 bases and J by 2 bases, with 6 bases left in between. The clonotype originates from a man younger than 40 in good health. The chain recombines TRBV9 with TRBJ2-1; D is ambiguous. The sequencing sample was made of memory CD4+ T cells sorted from blood. The subset: CD45RA-negative fraction. CDR3 coding DNA: TGTGCCAGCAGCGTAGGCGACACCTACAATGAGCAGTTCTTC. Amino acid sequence: CASSVGDTYNEQFF. The whole variable domain, filled in from reference TRBV9 and TRBJ2-1, reads DSGVTQTPKHLITATGQRVTLRCSPRSGDLSVYWYQQSLDQGLQFLIQYYNGEERAKGNILERFSAQQFPDLHSELNLSSLELGDSALYFCASSVGDTYNEQFFGPGTRLTVL.